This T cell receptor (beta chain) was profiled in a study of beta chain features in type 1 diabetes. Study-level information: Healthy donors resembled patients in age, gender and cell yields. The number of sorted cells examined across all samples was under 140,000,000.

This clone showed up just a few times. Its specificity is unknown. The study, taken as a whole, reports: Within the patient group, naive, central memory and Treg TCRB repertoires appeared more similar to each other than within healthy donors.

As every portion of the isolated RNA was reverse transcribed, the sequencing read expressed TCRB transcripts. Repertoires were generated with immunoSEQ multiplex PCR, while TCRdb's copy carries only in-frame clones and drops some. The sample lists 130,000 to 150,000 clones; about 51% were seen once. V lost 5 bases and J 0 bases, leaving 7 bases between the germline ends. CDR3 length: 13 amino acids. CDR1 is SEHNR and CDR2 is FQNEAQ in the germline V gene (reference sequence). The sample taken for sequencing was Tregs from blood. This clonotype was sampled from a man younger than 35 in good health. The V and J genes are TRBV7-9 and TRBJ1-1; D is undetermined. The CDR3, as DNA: TGTGCCAGCAGCCGAGAGATGAACACTGAAGCTTTCTTT. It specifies CASSREMNTEAFF.